These 25 T cell receptor beta chains came from one sample sequenced in a study of beta chain features in type 1 diabetes. Isolated RNA was reverse transcribed in full, so expressed TCRB transcripts were sequenced. Measured with immunoSEQ multiplex PCR; TCRdb has only the in-frame clones, and not every one. The sample carries approximately 250,000 clones, 9.6% recorded once. Sequencing input: naive CD4+ T cells from blood. These receptors were taken from a woman under 30 in good health.

In its sample, this clone was seen a few times. This chain connects TRBV9 to TRBJ1-4, with unresolved D. CDR1 and CDR2 from the germline V gene are SGDLS and YYNGEE. The CDR3 is 13 amino acids. The germline V and J ends were trimmed by 2 bases and 4 bases, with 6 bases remaining between them. CDR3 coding DNA: TGTGCCAGCAGCGTCTCTCTTAATGAAAAACTGTTTTTT. It translates to CASSVSLNEKLFF.

The genes are TRBV30 and TRBJ2-7, with 7 bases matching TRBD2. Germline CDR1 GTSNPN, CDR2 SVGIG (reference sequence). J gave up 7 bases and V 3 bases, and 9 bases lay outside the gene matches. This CDR3 is 13 amino acids long. CDR3: CAWRIKGAGEQYF. In DNA form, the CDR3 reads TGTGCCTGGAGGATTAAAGGAGCGGGAGAGCAGTACTTC.

This rearrangement joins TRBV13 to TRBJ1-5, with D hard to call. The V gene's germline CDR1 is PRHDT and CDR2 FYEKMQ (reference sequence). Trimming removed 2 bases at V and 3 bases at J, with 8 bases between. This CDR3 has 14 amino acids. DNA of the CDR3: TGTGCCAGCAGCTTAAGAGGTAACAATCAGCCCCAGCATTTT. This sequence encodes CASSLRGNNQPQHF.

The gene calls are TRBV5-4 and TRBJ1-6; 10 bases map to TRBD1. This CDR3 spans 14 amino acids. Germline lookup yields CDR1 SGHNT and CDR2 YYREEE (reference sequence). V was clipped by 3 bases and J by 7 bases; unmatched bases: 1. The CDR3: CASSWDRGNSPLHF. The CDR3 DNA is TGTGCCAGCAGCTGGGACAGGGGAAATTCACCCCTCCACTTT.

This clone has just a few counts. The chain joins TRBV5-5 to TRBJ2-5, with TRBD2 identical over 7 bases. The CDR3 has 16 amino acids. The V segment lost 6 bases and the J segment 5 bases; nucleotides outside the gene matches: 16. CDR1 is SGHKS and CDR2 is YYEKEE in the germline V gene (reference sequence). CDR3 in amino acids: CASTPPRERPPETQYF. In nucleotides, the CDR3 is TGTGCCAGCACCCCGCCGCGGGAGCGCCCCCCGGAGACCCAGTACTTC.

This clone turned up a few times. The J gene is TRBJ1-2, the V gene TRBV30; D perhaps matches TRBD1 (6 bases). This CDR3 has 16 residues. V was clipped by 0 bases and J by 2 bases, with 16 bases between them. CDR1 is GTSNPN and CDR2 is SVGIG in the germline V gene (reference sequence). The CDR3 here is CAWSVGSVRGNYGYTF. As DNA, the CDR3 is TGTGCCTGGAGTGTGGGGAGTGTGAGGGGGAACTATGGCTACACCTTC.

Only a few counts were recorded for this clone. The chain combines TRBV28 with TRBJ2-1; 9 bases are shared with TRBD1. The CDR3 loop spans 15 amino acids. Germline CDR1 MDHEN, CDR2 SYDVKM. V shed 5 bases, J shed 14 bases, and the junction held 16 bases outside the gene matches. The CDR3 DNA is TGTGCCAGCAGTCAACCGGGGACAGGGAGATTTGGGGAGTTCTTC. Its protein product is CASSQPGTGRFGEFF.

This clone was counted a few times. This sequence joins TRBV6-1 and TRBJ2-6; TRBD1 might be the D (5 bases). There are 13 residues in the CDR3. Germline-derived CDR1 and CDR2 are MNHNS and SASEGT. Trimming removed 6 bases at V and 12 bases at J, with 15 bases between. The CDR3 DNA follows: TGTGCCAGCAGCTCCAGGGCCCATCCCGTCCTGACTTTC. Translation gives CASSSRAHPVLTF.

A few counts support this clone. This sequence joins TRBV4-2 and TRBJ2-6; D perhaps matches TRBD1 (5 bases). Trimming left V 4 bases short and J 0 bases short, with 13 bases between. The CDR3 sequence is 17 residues long. Germline assignment: CDR1 LGHNA and CDR2 YNFKEQ. The CDR3 loop is CASSLRTGFSGANVLTF. DNA for the CDR3: TGTGCCAGCAGCCTCCGCACAGGATTCTCTGGGGCCAACGTCCTGACTTTC.

This clone showed up just a few times. The chain uses TRBV6-5 and TRBJ2-5; 9 positions agree with TRBD1. This CDR3 region has 14 residues. V dropped 5 bases and J dropped 5; count of bases not matched to a gene: 6. The V gene's germline CDR1 is MNHEY and CDR2 SVGAGI. CDR3 loop: CASSTGGADETQYF. Here the CDR3 DNA reads TGTGCCAGCAGTACAGGGGGCGCAGACGAGACCCAGTACTTC.

This clone was detected only a few times. The chain is built from TRBV19 and TRBJ2-7; D unresolved. V was shortened by 6 bases and J by 3 bases, with 9 bases between the two germline ends. CDR1 is LNHDA, CDR2 SQIVND, per germline (reference sequence). The CDR3 has 12 residues. The CDR3 region has the DNA TGTGCCAGTAGCCCAGGATTCTACGAGCAGTACTTC. Its translation is CASSPGFYEQYF.

This clone was picked up a small number of times. This chain connects TRBV9 to TRBJ1-6; D remains unclear. Between the trimmed V and J ends, which lost 3 bases and 0 bases, there was a span of 10 bases. The CDR3 consists of 16 residues. Germline CDR1 is SGDLS and CDR2 is YYNGEE. CDR3: CASSESDTSYNSPLHF. The CDR3 DNA follows: TGTGCCAGCAGCGAATCCGACACCTCCTATAATTCACCCCTCCACTTT.

Turning to this clone: Other DNA sequences in this specimen translate into the identical CDR3. This chain links TRBV30 with TRBJ2-7; the match to TRBD1 covers 9 bases. Germline CDR1 is GTSNPN and CDR2 is SVGIG (reference sequence). V lost 5 bases, J lost 0 bases, and 2 bases stayed unmatched. CDR3 length: 13 residues. The CDR3 sequence is CAWGTGSSYEQYF. The CDR3 DNA reads TGTGCCTGGGGGACAGGGAGCTCCTACGAGCAGTACTTC.

V and J are TRBV6-5 and TRBJ1-1; TRBD1 is a possible D gene (5 bases). Trimming stripped 4 bases from V and 4 bases from J, with 13 bases between. The CDR3 covers 14 residues. Germline V lookup: CDR1 MNHEY, CDR2 SVGAGI. The CDR3 is CASSSGGGGTEAFF. The CDR3 DNA reads TGTGCCAGCAGTTCCGGCGGGGGGGGCACTGAAGCTTTCTTT.

V and J are TRBV30 and TRBJ2-3; 9 nucleotides match TRBD2. The CDR3 is made up of 16 amino acids. Germline CDR1 and CDR2: GTSNPN and SVGIG (reference sequence). The junction had 15 bases not matched to a gene; V was cut back by 5 bases and J by 6 bases. The DNA for the CDR3 is TGTGCCTGGGGGGAGGTCGGTAGCGGGAGAAGGGATACGCAGTATTTT. Its translation: CAWGEVGSGRRDTQYF.

This clone was seen a few times. This rearrangement joins TRBV19 to TRBJ2-3; 8 bases align to TRBD2. Germline-derived CDR1 and CDR2 are LNHDA and SQIVND (reference sequence). With V trimmed by 6 bases and J by 5 bases, 13 bases remained unmatched. This CDR3 has 16 residues. The DNA for the CDR3 is TGTGCCAGTAGATCCGACCTTAGCGGGGTAGGAGATACGCAGTATTTT. This codes for CASRSDLSGVGDTQYF. Filled out from reference TRBV19 and TRBJ2-3, the complete variable domain reads DGGITQSPKYLFRKEGQNVTLSCEQNLNHDAMYWYRQDPGQGLRLIYYSQIVNDFQKGDIAEGYSVSREKKESFPLTVTSAQKNPTAFYLCASRSDLSGVGDTQYFGPGTRLTVL.

The chain employs TRBV2 and TRBJ1-1; tentative D call: TRBD1 (6 bases). CDR3 size: 12 residues. Germline assignment: CDR1 SNHLY and CDR2 FYNNEI. V was shortened by 9 bases and J by 0 bases, with 8 bases between the two germline ends. CDR3 residues: CASGQMNTEAFF. CDR3 in DNA: TGTGCCAGTGGACAGATGAACACTGAAGCTTTCTTT.

The V and J genes are TRBV5-1 and TRBJ2-7; the D gene is possibly TRBD1 (6 bases). Trimming removed 4 bases from V and 3 bases from J, with 11 bases in between. The CDR3 sequence is 13 residues long. Germline CDR1 reads SGHRS; CDR2 reads YFSETQ. The CDR3, as DNA: TGCGCCAGCAGCCACGGACAGAGCTACGAGCAGTACTTC. Its translation is CASSHGQSYEQYF.

The chain combines TRBV11-2 with TRBJ1-6, with 11 bases fitting TRBD1. The CDR3 loop spans 14 amino acids. Germline V lookup: CDR1 SGHAT, CDR2 FQNNGV. The trim removed 6 bases at V and 9 bases at J, leaving 4 bases unmatched. As DNA, the CDR3 is TGTGCCAGCAGGGGACAGGGGGGTGGTTCACCCCTCCACTTT. Protein sequence: CASRGQGGGSPLHF.

This clone showed up just a few times. This chain uses TRBV30 with TRBJ2-1; D gene ambiguous. Germline loops: CDR1 GTSNPN, CDR2 SVGIG (reference sequence). The CDR3 consists of 15 residues. Trimming removed 2 bases at V and 2 bases at J, with 13 bases between. In DNA form, the CDR3 reads TGTGCCTGGAGTTCAGATTTATCTCCCTACAATGAGCAGTTCTTC. Encoded protein: CAWSSDLSPYNEQFF.

This clone was picked up a small number of times. The J gene is TRBJ1-1, the V gene TRBV18; TRBD1 agrees at 8 bases. Germline loops: CDR1 KGHSH, CDR2 LQKENI. J was trimmed by 3 bases and V by 4 bases; bases with no gene match: 4. The CDR3 spans 14 residues. CDR3 residues: CASSLVQGDTEAFF. In nucleotides, the CDR3 is TGTGCCAGCTCACTCGTACAGGGGGACACTGAAGCTTTCTTT. Combining the CDR3 with reference TRBV18 and TRBJ1-1 gives the whole variable domain NAGVMQNPRHLVRRRGQEARLRCSPMKGHSHVYWYRQLPEEGLKFMVYLQKENIIDESGMPKERFSAEFPKEGPSILRIQQVVRGDSAAYFCASSLVQGDTEAFFGQGTRLTVV.

The CDR3 coding sequence is TGTGCCAGCAGTCCGTTAGCCAAAAACATTCAGTACTTC. The encoded protein is CASSPLAKNIQYF. The chain recombines TRBV27 with TRBJ2-4; D remains ambiguous. Germline V gene lookup returns CDR1 MNHEY and CDR2 SMNVEV (reference sequence). V lost 5 bases, J lost 0 bases, and 5 bases lay in between. CDR3 length equals 13 residues.

This rearrangement joins TRBV28 to TRBJ2-2; the D gene is possibly TRBD2 (5 bases). The ends were cut back, 3 bases at V and 2 bases at J, with 10 bases in the middle. The CDR3 is 15 residues long. The germline CDR1 and CDR2 sequences are MDHEN and SYDVKM. The CDR3 spells CASSLAGVNTGELFF. CDR3 DNA: TGTGCCAGCAGTTTGGCGGGCGTAAACACCGGGGAGCTGTTTTTT.

The chain recombines TRBV29-1 with TRBJ2-7; TRBD1 might be the D (6 bases). V lost 6 bases and J lost 4, with 19 bases in between. The CDR3 runs to 14 residues. Germline V lookup: CDR1 SQVTM, CDR2 ANQGSEA. The CDR3 DNA is TGCAGCGTGGGGCCCCGGGACACTCCTTACGAGCAGTACTTC. Residues: CSVGPRDTPYEQYF.

This clone occurred a few times. V and J are TRBV7-8 and TRBJ1-2; TRBD1 matches at 8 bases. Germline V lookup: CDR1 SGHVS, CDR2 FQNEAQ. This CDR3 is built from 14 residues. Trimming cost V 5 bases and J 4 bases; bases outside gene matches: 6. The CDR3 here is CASSGQGAPYGYTF. As DNA, the CDR3 is TGTGCCAGCAGCGGGCAGGGGGCTCCCTATGGCTACACCTTC.